The 24 T cell receptor beta chains below come from one sample, sequenced in a study of CD8 T cells in Susac syndrome (dated by TCRdb to between 2018 and 2021). The method behind the library was the immunoSEQ multiplex PCR assay. RNA was extracted using the RNeasy kit, and about 0.45 to 1 ug of the RNA was reverse transcribed with random hexamers. Starting from the raw public reads, TCRdb applied fastp trimming at Q25, assembled clones with MiXCR and retained in-frame beta chains. Rows with one shared CDR3 protein collapse into an entry with the most common genes and DNA. This sample holds 130,000 to 150,000 distinct CDR3 sequences; around 94% were observed only once. The ten top clones hold approximately 0.25% of the sample. The sample comprised CD8+ T cells from PBMCs. The receptor source for this set is a human donor in good health.

The J gene is TRBJ2-7, the V gene TRBV12-3 or TRBV12-4; D gene uncertain. The V and J ends lost 10 bases and 5 bases respectively, with 9 bases between them. The CDR3 has 10 residues. CDR3 in amino acids: CATTKDEQYF. CDR3 DNA: TGTGCCACCACCAAGGACGAGCAGTACTTC.

The chain combines TRBV11-2 with TRBJ2-1, with 10 positions matching TRBD2. The J segment lost 3 bases and the V segment lost 5 bases, leaving 4 bases of the junction unmatched. This CDR3 has 15 amino acids. The germline CDR1 and CDR2 sequences are SGHAT and FQNNGV. In DNA, the CDR3 is TGTGCCAGCAGCCGAGCTAGCGGGGGCTACAATGAGCAGTTCTTC. Protein: CASSRASGGYNEQFF.

As to this clonotype: A read error is likely, as this CDR3 ends without the conserved phenylalanine or tryptophan. V usage is TRBV15 and J usage is TRBJ2-1; either TRBD1 or TRBD2 may fit D (7 bases each). Deletions cut 9 bases from V and 7 bases from J, with 13 bases between. Germline V gene lookup returns CDR1 LNHNV and CDR2 YYDKDF (reference sequence). The CDR3 loop spans 12 amino acids. This chain's CDR3 is CATGGGRNEQFL. The CDR3 bases are TGTGCCACAGGGGGCGGGAGAAATGAGCAGTTCTTG.

This sequence joins TRBV5-1 and TRBJ2-1; no definite D call. Deletions cut 2 bases from V and 6 bases from J, with 9 bases between. Germline CDR1 reads SGHRS; CDR2 reads YFSETQ. The CDR3 has 13 residues. The CDR3 region has the DNA TGCGCCAGCAGCTTCCCACCTTTCAATGAGCAGTTCTTC. It translates to CASSFPPFNEQFF. The full variable domain, in which reference TRBV5-1 and TRBJ2-1 provide the parts outside the CDR3, is KAGVTQTPRYLIKTRGQQVTLSCSPISGHRSVSWYQQTPGQGLQFLFEYFSETQRNKGNFPGRFSGRQFSNSRSEMNVSTLELGDSALYLCASSFPPFNEQFFGPGTRLTVL.

The chain combines TRBV28 with TRBJ2-3, with D perhaps TRBD1 (6 bases). V was shortened by 1 base and J by 3 bases, with 11 bases between the two germline ends. CDR3 length equals 15 residues. Germline CDR1 and CDR2: MDHEN and SYDVKM. CDR3 coding DNA: TGTGCCAGCAGTTTATTCGCAGGGACAACAGATACGCAGTATTTT. It translates to CASSLFAGTTDTQYF. Combining the CDR3 with reference TRBV28 and TRBJ2-3 gives the whole variable domain DVKVTQSSRYLVKRTGEKVFLECVQDMDHENMFWYRQDPGLGLRLIYFSYDVKMKEKGDIPEGYSVSREKKERFSLILESASTNQTSMYLCASSLFAGTTDTQYFGPGTRLTVL.

This clonotype has only a few counts. The chain has TRBV11-1 and TRBJ2-7, with 12 bases lining up with TRBD2. There are 15 residues in the CDR3. V lost 5 bases to trimming and J lost 3 bases; unmatched junction nucleotides: 5. Germline values: CDR1 SGHAT, CDR2 FQDESV (reference sequence). The CDR3 DNA sequence: TGTGCCAGCAGCCAAAGACTAGCGGGAGACTACGAGCAGTACTTC. Protein: CASSQRLAGDYEQYF.

The chain joins TRBV13 to TRBJ2-7, with D possibly TRBD1 on 5 matching bases. CDR1 PRHDT and CDR2 FYEKMQ come from the germline V gene (reference sequence). V was pared by 5 bases and J by 5 bases, with 19 bases between. The CDR3 sequence is 15 residues long. Written as DNA, the CDR3 is TGTGCCAGCAGCCCAACTGGCAGGACAAGCAACGAGCAGTACTTC. The encoded protein is CASSPTGRTSNEQYF.

V and J are TRBV3-1 and TRBJ2-5; TRBD1 might be the D (5 bases). Germline-derived CDR1 and CDR2 are LGHDT and YNNKEL (reference sequence). The CDR3 totals 14 residues. The germline V and J ends were trimmed by 3 bases and 0 bases, with 8 bases remaining between them. This CDR3 is CASSQADNQETQYF. In DNA, the CDR3 is TGTGCCAGCAGCCAGGCGGACAACCAAGAGACCCAGTACTTC.

This chain links TRBV27 with TRBJ1-1; no reliable D call. Germline CDR1 reads MNHEY; CDR2 reads SMNVEV (reference sequence). The CDR3 is made up of 14 amino acids. The V gene lost 0 bases and the J gene lost 5 bases, with 10 bases spanning the gap. The CDR3 loop reads CASSLSFDGTEAFF. The CDR3 DNA reads as TGTGCCAGCAGTTTATCTTTCGATGGGACTGAAGCTTTCTTT.

The rearrangement joins TRBV7-9 to TRBJ1-2; D not certain. CDR1 and CDR2 from the germline V gene are SEHNR and FQNEAQ (reference sequence). This CDR3 contains 14 residues. The germline V and J ends were trimmed by 1 base and 4 bases, with 10 bases remaining between them. CDR3 in DNA: TGTGCCAGCAGCTTAGTTACAGCCGCCTATGGCTACACCTTC. Its translation: CASSLVTAAYGYTF. Supplemented by reference TRBV7-9 and TRBJ1-2, the full variable domain reads DTGVSQNPRHKITKRGQNVTFRCDPISEHNRLYWYRQTLGQGPEFLTYFQNEAQLEKSRLLSDRFSAERPKGSFSTLEIQRTEQGDSAMYLCASSLVTAAYGYTFGSGTRLTVV.

This clonotype turned up a few times. J is TRBJ2-7 and V is TRBV27; weak D call: TRBD2 (6 bases). This CDR3 has 12 amino acids. In germline, CDR1 is MNHEY, CDR2 SMNVEV (reference sequence). Deletions cut 5 bases from V and 1 base from J, with 6 bases between. CDR3 sequence reads: CASSRGSYEQYF. Here the CDR3 DNA reads TGTGCCAGCAGTCGGGGGTCCTACGAGCAGTACTTC.

The chain recombines TRBV15 with TRBJ2-5; 8 bases fit TRBD2. The germline gives CDR1 LNHNV, CDR2 YYDKDF (reference sequence). Trimming cost V 5 bases and J 5 bases; bases outside gene matches: 10. The CDR3 runs 15 residues. The CDR3 loop reads CATSASSAGGETQYF. The CDR3 DNA sequence: TGTGCCACCAGCGCCTCTAGCGCGGGAGGCGAGACCCAGTACTTC.

The chain combines TRBV4-3 with TRBJ2-1; TRBD2 matches 8 bases. The V gene's germline CDR1 is LGHNA and CDR2 YSLEER. The CDR3 runs to 14 residues. The trim removed 1 base at V and 8 bases at J, leaving 4 bases unmatched. CDR3 coding DNA: TGCGCCAGCAGCCAAGTCAGCGGGAGCTATGAGCAGTTCTTC. Protein: CASSQVSGSYEQFF.

To note about this clonotype: The junction departs from germline at one end; a sequencing error may be responsible. The chain couples TRBV25-1 to TRBJ1-1, with TRBD1 as a possible D gene (6 bases). This CDR3 region has 14 residues. Germline loops: CDR1 MGHDK, CDR2 SYGVNS. Here the CDR3 reads CASREPGHQLEAFF. CDR3 DNA sequence: TGTGCCAGCCGTGAGCCGGGACACCAATTGGAAGCTTTCTTT. Filled out from reference TRBV25-1 and TRBJ1-1, the complete variable domain reads EADIYQTPRYLVIGTGKKITLECSQTMGHDKMYWYQQDPGMELHLIHYSYGVNSTEKGDLSSESTVSRIRTEHFPLTLESARPSHTSQYLCASREPGHQLEAFFGQGTRLTVV.

J is TRBJ1-1 and V is TRBV29-1; D may be TRBD1 (5 bases). Trimming stripped 4 bases from V and 3 bases from J, with 15 bases between. The CDR3 contains 14 residues. CDR1 SQVTM and CDR2 ANQGSEA come from the germline V gene. DNA for the CDR3: TGCAGCGTTGGGGGGTTACAAGGGGACACTGAAGCTTTCTTT. It yields the protein CSVGGLQGDTEAFF. The full variable domain, with the rest looked up from reference TRBV29-1 and TRBJ1-1, is SAVISQKPSRDICQRGTSLTIQCQVDSQVTMMFWYRQQPGQSLTLIATANQGSEATYESGFVIDKFPISRPNLTFSTLTVSNMSPEDSSIYLCSVGGLQGDTEAFFGQGTRLTVV.

This clonotype was counted once. J is TRBJ2-7 and V is TRBV20-1, with D unresolved. Germline V gene data show CDR1 as DFQATT and CDR2 as SNEGSKA (reference sequence). The CDR3 is made up of 15 amino acids. V dropped 3 bases and J dropped 4 bases, with 19 bases sitting between them. The CDR3 loop reads CSARKGSLNGYEQYF. CDR3 bases: TGCAGTGCTAGGAAGGGCAGTCTCAACGGGTACGAGCAGTACTTC.

J is TRBJ2-1 and V is TRBV15; D is possibly TRBD1 (6 bases). The CDR3 totals 15 residues. The germline gives CDR1 LNHNV, CDR2 YYDKDF (reference sequence). Trimming pared 5 bases from V and 6 bases from J, leaving 17 bases between. CDR3 bases: TGTGCCACCAGCCCCGGCAGGGGAGTATCCAATGAGCAGTTCTTC. Its protein is CATSPGRGVSNEQFF.

The chain is built from TRBV15 and TRBJ1-2; D not certain. This CDR3 spans 15 amino acids. Germline CDR1 and CDR2: LNHNV and YYDKDF (reference sequence). Between the trimmed V and J ends, which lost 3 bases and 6 bases, there was a span of 17 bases. The DNA of the CDR3 is TGTGCCACCAGCAGGACGACGCCGTTCACGGATGGCTACACCTTC. It encodes CATSRTTPFTDGYTF.

The genes are TRBV29-1 and TRBJ1-1; perhaps TRBD1 as D (6 bases). CDR1 and CDR2 from the germline V gene are SQVTM and ANQGSEA. The CDR3 runs to 15 residues. The V and J ends lost 7 bases and 1 base respectively, with 19 bases between them. CDR3 sequence (DNA): TGCAGCGCGCGACAGGACCCCCTGACGAACACTGAAGCTTTCTTT. It translates to CSARQDPLTNTEAFF.

The chain carries TRBV5-1 and TRBJ2-1; D possibly corresponds to TRBD1 (6 bases). The CDR3 sequence is 15 residues long. The germline V and J ends were trimmed by 3 bases and 8 bases, with 18 bases remaining between them. Germline CDR1 SGHRS, CDR2 YFSETQ. Written as DNA, the CDR3 is TGCGCCAGCAGCTCCGTAAACAGGGTTATCGATGAGCAGTTCTTC. Protein: CASSSVNRVIDEQFF. Full variable domain (remainder filled in from reference TRBV5-1 and TRBJ2-1): KAGVTQTPRYLIKTRGQQVTLSCSPISGHRSVSWYQQTPGQGLQFLFEYFSETQRNKGNFPGRFSGRQFSNSRSEMNVSTLELGDSALYLCASSSVNRVIDEQFFGPGTRLTVL.

V usage is TRBV6-2 or TRBV6-3 and J usage is TRBJ2-1, with no clear D. Germline-derived CDR1 and CDR2 are MNHEY and SVGEGT. The CDR3 contains 13 residues. Trimming cost V 4 bases and J 4 bases, with 8 bases left between them. In DNA, the CDR3 is TGTGCCAGCAGTTTCCGACTTTACAATGAGCAGTTCTTC. It is translated as CASSFRLYNEQFF.

This chain uses TRBV4-3 with TRBJ1-5; 8 bases fit TRBD1. This CDR3 comprises 18 residues. Germline CDR1 is LGHNA and CDR2 is YSLEER. V lost 1 base, J lost 2 bases, and 10 bases stayed unmatched. The CDR3 region has the DNA TGCGCCAGCAGCCAAGGGACAGGGAGGGCGTTGGGCAATCAGCCCCAGCATTTT. Protein sequence: CASSQGTGRALGNQPQHF.

This clonotype has only one observation. V gene TRBV29-1 combines with J gene TRBJ2-7, with D perhaps TRBD1 or TRBD2 (5 bases each). The germline gives CDR1 SQVTM, CDR2 ANQGSEA. V gave up 5 bases and J gave up 1 base, with 9 bases separating them. There are 12 residues in the CDR3. The CDR3: CSVRDESYEQYF. CDR3 DNA sequence: TGCAGCGTTCGGGACGAATCCTACGAGCAGTACTTC.

CDR3 region: CASSSQREGETQYF. CDR3 sequence (DNA): TGTGCCAGCAGCTCCCAGCGGGAGGGAGAGACCCAGTACTTC. The rearrangement links TRBV7-6 to TRBJ2-5; 10 nucleotides align to TRBD2. The germline V gene encodes CDR1 SGHVS and CDR2 FNYEAQ. This CDR3 has 14 amino acids. Unmatched junction bases numbered 3, after V lost 4 bases and J lost 4 bases.